One sample yielded the 21 T cell receptor beta chains listed below, sequenced in a study of cytomegalovirus exposure and HLA in healthy donors. The PCR had 60 Vbeta and 13 Jbeta primers. The method was immunoSEQ multiplex PCR; TCRdb's version includes in-frame clones alone and lacks a portion of them. This table holds around 170,000 clones, over 65% found once. The specimen sequenced was PBMCs. The receptor set was obtained from a man aged 18 to 29 in good health and CMV-seronegative.

This clone was counted a single time. The genes are TRBV7-8 and TRBJ2-5; 10 positions agree with TRBD2. The CDR3 contains 18 residues. The germline CDR1 and CDR2 sequences are SGHVS and FQNEAQ. V was pared by 1 base and J by 6 bases, with 14 bases of the junction left unmatched. CDR3: CASSLEGVGTSGVKTQYF. In DNA, the CDR3 is TGTGCCAGCAGCTTAGAGGGGGTTGGAACTAGCGGGGTTAAGACCCAGTACTTC.

This clone came up a few times. The chain couples TRBV6-5 to TRBJ2-7; tentatively, D is TRBD1 (6 bases). This CDR3 has 13 residues. V was shortened by 6 bases and J by 0 bases, with 9 bases between the two germline ends. CDR1 is MNHEY, CDR2 SVGAGI, per germline. Here the CDR3 DNA reads TGTGCCAGCAGCAGGGGATACTCCTACGAGCAGTACTTC. It codes for CASSRGYSYEQYF.

CDR3 loop: CASSLTGTYGYTF. CDR3 nucleotide sequence: TGTGCCAGCAGCTTAACAGGAACTTATGGCTACACCTTC. The gene calls are TRBV7-2 and TRBJ1-2; D may be TRBD1 (5 bases). Germline V lookup: CDR1 SGHTA, CDR2 FQGNSA. V lost 2 bases to trimming and J lost 5 bases, with 9 bases between them. CDR3 length: 13 residues.

In this sample, this clone turned up a few times. This chain joins TRBV5-1 and TRBJ2-1, with 7 bases aligning to TRBD2. The ends lost 0 bases at V and 3 bases at J; junction bases unmatched: 6. CDR3 length equals 16 residues. In germline, CDR1 is SGHRS, CDR2 YFSETQ. The CDR3 DNA reads as TGCGCCAGCAGCTTGGTGGTTGGCGGGGGCTACAATGAGCAGTTCTTC. Translating gives CASSLVVGGGYNEQFF.

Regarding this clone: One end of the junction fails to match germline, which may point to a read error. The CDR3, as DNA: TGCAGTGCAGACAACTCCGACAGAGTTGATTTT. Translation: CSADNSDRVDF. The chain couples TRBV20-1 to TRBJ1-4; a possible D gene is TRBD1 (5 bases). CDR3 length: 11 residues. Per the germline V gene, CDR1 is DFQATT and CDR2 is SNEGSKA (reference sequence).

This chain uses TRBV30 with TRBJ2-1; 8 bases fit TRBD2. Germline trimming cut 4 bases from V and 1 base from J; bases unmatched to any gene: 9. The germline gives CDR1 GTSNPN, CDR2 SVGIG (reference sequence). The CDR3 loop spans 16 amino acids. CDR3 sequence: CAWTPAGVLSYNEQFF. CDR3 nucleotides: TGTGCCTGGACCCCAGCGGGAGTATTGTCCTACAATGAGCAGTTCTTC.

In this sample, this clone turned up a few times. The chain employs TRBV18 and TRBJ2-7, with 10 bases aligning to TRBD1. With 3 bases clipped from V and 3 bases from J, the junction kept 2 bases outside the gene matches. CDR3 length: 14 amino acids. Per germline, CDR1 KGHSH and CDR2 LQKENI. CDR3 bases: TGTGCCAGCTCACCCGGGACAGGGGACTACGAGCAGTACTTC. Translated: CASSPGTGDYEQYF.

The chain has TRBV5-1 and TRBJ1-2; TRBD1 matches 9 bases. The CDR3 runs to 15 residues. Germline assignment: CDR1 SGHRS and CDR2 YFSETQ. V lost 4 bases, J lost 4 bases, and 8 bases stayed unmatched. CDR3 in amino acids: CASSPVGQGSYGYTF. DNA of the CDR3: TGCGCCAGCAGCCCGGTTGGACAGGGGTCCTATGGCTACACCTTC.

The table lists this clone with a few counts. The CDR3 protein is CASSFSPGTDTQYF. The CDR3 bases are TGTGCCAGCAGTTTCTCGCCGGGCACAGATACGCAGTATTTT. The chain joins TRBV7-2 to TRBJ2-3; D is ambiguous. The germline V and J ends were trimmed by 6 bases and 1 base, with 11 bases remaining between them. Germline V gene data show CDR1 as SGHTA and CDR2 as FQGNSA. CDR3 length equals 14 residues.

This clone was seen more than once but under ten times. The genes are TRBV10-3 and TRBJ1-2; 10 bases match TRBD1. CDR1 is ENHRY and CDR2 is SYGVKD in the germline V gene. V lost 7 bases, J lost 8 bases, and 4 bases stayed unmatched. CDR3 size: 12 residues. Written as DNA, the CDR3 is TGTGCCATCACCGGACAGGGGGGCGGCTACACCTTC. This codes for CAITGQGGGYTF.

This rearrangement joins TRBV30 to TRBJ1-2; no reliable D call. This CDR3 region has 12 residues. V was clipped by 2 bases and J by 8 bases, with 12 bases between them. Germline values: CDR1 GTSNPN, CDR2 SVGIG (reference sequence). CDR3 coding DNA: TGTGCCTGGAGTAGGTCTCGGGGAGGCTACACCTTC. Translated, it gives CAWSRSRGGYTF. Using reference TRBV30 and TRBJ1-2 for the parts outside the CDR3, the full variable domain is SQTIHQWPATLVQPVGSPLSLECTVEGTSNPNLYWYRQAAGRGLQLLFYSVGIGQISSEVPQNLSASRPQDRQFILSSKKLLLSDSGFYLCAWSRSRGGYTFGSGTRLTVV.

The chain joins TRBV9 to TRBJ2-7, with 10 bases lining up with TRBD1. The CDR3 is 14 residues long. CDR1 and CDR2 (germline): SGDLS, YYNGEE. V lost 0 bases and J lost 6; bases outside the gene matches: 3. For the CDR3, the DNA is TGTGCCAGCAGCGTAGGGACAGGGGGTTCCGAGCAGTACTTC. It is translated as CASSVGTGGSEQYF.

This chain uses TRBV6-5 with TRBJ1-5; 7 bases agree with TRBD1. CDR1 is MNHEY and CDR2 is SVGAGI in the germline V gene. Trimming cost V 5 bases and J 1 base; bases outside gene matches: 5. The CDR3 runs 15 residues. CDR3 coding DNA: TGTGCCAGCAGTCCCGGGACAGTCAGCAATCAGCCCCAGCATTTT. Protein sequence: CASSPGTVSNQPQHF.

The chain carries TRBV5-1 and TRBJ1-1; D ambiguous. This CDR3 has 13 residues. Germline V gene data show CDR1 as SGHRS and CDR2 as YFSETQ. The germline V and J ends were trimmed by 0 bases and 1 base, with 4 bases remaining between them. The DNA of the CDR3 is TGCGCCAGCAGCTTGGCCCGGAACACTGAAGCTTTCTTT. Amino acid sequence: CASSLARNTEAFF.

V is TRBV30 and J is TRBJ1-2; no firm D call. This CDR3 comprises 13 residues. Trimming shortened V by 4 bases and J by 10 bases, and 19 bases separated the two germline ends. Germline V gene sequence: CDR1 GTSNPN, CDR2 SVGIG (reference sequence). As DNA, the CDR3 is TGTGCCTGGACCCACCAGGAGGGAGGGATCTACACCTTC. Translation: CAWTHQEGGIYTF.

J is TRBJ2-7 and V is TRBV6-5; 7 bases fit TRBD2. Germline CDR1 and CDR2: MNHEY and SVGAGI. The CDR3 totals 15 residues. The V and J ends lost 2 bases and 5 bases, in that order; junction bases with no gene match: 9. The CDR3, as DNA: TGTGCCAGCAGTTACGTACTAGCGAGAGGAAACGAGCAGTACTTC. It yields the protein CASSYVLARGNEQYF.

The J gene is TRBJ1-1, the V gene TRBV12-5, with D tentatively TRBD1 (5 bases). The CDR3 extends over 13 amino acids. V dropped 8 bases and J dropped 1 base, with 11 bases sitting between them. Germline CDR1 and CDR2: LGHNT and FRNRAP. DNA for the CDR3: TGTGCTAGTAAGGCACAGGCGAACACTGAAGCTTTCTTT. Translation: CASKAQANTEAFF. Combining the CDR3 with reference TRBV12-5 and TRBJ1-1 gives the whole variable domain DARVTQTPRHKVTEMGQEVTMRCQPILGHNTVFWYRQTMMQGLELLAYFRNRAPLDDSGMPKDRFSAEMPDATLATLKIQPSEPRDSAVYFCASKAQANTEAFFGQGTRLTVV.

V usage is TRBV18 and J usage is TRBJ2-7, with D unclear. Trimming took 3 bases from V and 2 from J, leaving 11 bases between them. Germline V gene sequence: CDR1 KGHSH, CDR2 LQKENI. The CDR3 is made up of 14 amino acids. Written as DNA, the CDR3 is TGTGCCAGCTCACCGAGCGTCGCCCCCTACGAGCAGTACTTC. This gives the protein CASSPSVAPYEQYF.

The sample holds a few counts of this clone. J is TRBJ1-6 and V is TRBV27; tentatively, D is TRBD1 (5 bases). The CDR3 contains 17 residues. V shed 4 bases and J shed 10 bases, with 23 bases lying between them. The germline gives CDR1 MNHEY, CDR2 SMNVEV (reference sequence). CDR3 bases: TGTGCCAGCAGTTCCCCTTTGGGGGTCGGGGGTTCATCACCCCTCCACTTT. As protein: CASSSPLGVGGSSPLHF.

In this sample, this clone turned up a few times. This chain connects TRBV7-2 to TRBJ1-2, with 7 positions matching TRBD1. This CDR3 is 15 amino acids long. With 2 bases clipped from V and 7 bases from J, the junction kept 10 bases outside the gene matches. The V gene's germline CDR1 is SGHTA and CDR2 FQGNSA. CDR3 in amino acids: CASSLYDRVIGGYTF. In DNA, the CDR3 is TGTGCCAGCAGCTTATATGACAGGGTTATTGGTGGCTACACCTTC.

The V call is TRBV5-1, the J call TRBJ2-7; no clear D. The CDR3 consists of 14 residues. V lost 6 bases and J lost 3, with 16 bases in between. Germline CDR1 reads SGHRS; CDR2 reads YFSETQ. CDR3 region: CASTKATTNYEQYF. In nucleotides, the CDR3 is TGCGCCAGCACTAAGGCTACTACGAACTACGAGCAGTACTTC.